Listed here are 19 T cell receptor beta chains from one sample, sequenced in a study of shared clonotypes between healthy human individuals. Profiled with immunoSEQ multiplex PCR; TCRdb holds only in-frame clones, not every one. The repertoire has about 120,000 clones, around 68% of them found once; the top ten carry roughly 24%. Sequenced input: memory CD8+ T cells sorted from blood. As for subset: CD45RO+ cells pooled with CCR7-negative TemRA cells. The receptors come from a woman aged 25 to 39 in good health.

The genes are TRBV2 and TRBJ1-5; D may be TRBD1 (5 bases). From germline, CDR1 is SNHLY and CDR2 FYNNEI. This CDR3 region has 14 residues. Deletions cut 2 bases from V and 3 bases from J, with 8 bases between. The CDR3 spells CASSETDTNQPQHF. As DNA, the CDR3 is TGTGCCAGCAGTGAAACGGACACCAATCAGCCCCAGCATTTT.

This clone was detected only a few times. This sequence joins TRBV28 and TRBJ2-7, with TRBD1 matching over 9 bases. Germline CDR1 is MDHEN and CDR2 is SYDVKM. The CDR3 runs 15 residues. With V trimmed by 5 bases and J by 5 bases, 10 bases remained unmatched. CDR3 bases: TGTGCCAGCAGTCCCGACCGGGACAGGGCCGACGAGCAGTACTTC. Protein sequence: CASSPDRDRADEQYF.

This clone occurred a few times. This chain joins TRBV18 and TRBJ1-4; possible D gene TRBD1, 5 bases. This CDR3 spans 14 amino acids. V was pared by 2 bases and J by 5 bases, with 9 bases between. Germline loops: CDR1 KGHSH, CDR2 LQKENI. The chain's CDR3 is CASSPSGTNEKLFF. The CDR3 coding sequence is TGTGCCAGCTCACCATCAGGGACCAATGAAAAACTGTTTTTT.

This clone was counted only a few times. The chain combines TRBV19 with TRBJ1-2; D call uncertain. CDR1 and CDR2 from the germline V gene are LNHDA and SQIVND (reference sequence). This CDR3 is 12 amino acids long. V lost 3 bases, J lost 8 bases, and 10 bases lay in between. CDR3 in DNA: TGTGCCAGTAGTATCCCCGGGTTCGGCTACACCTTC. Amino acid sequence: CASSIPGFGYTF. Full variable domain (rest looked up from reference TRBV19 and TRBJ1-2): DGGITQSPKYLFRKEGQNVTLSCEQNLNHDAMYWYRQDPGQGLRLIYYSQIVNDFQKGDIAEGYSVSREKKESFPLTVTSAQKNPTAFYLCASSIPGFGYTFGSGTRLTVV.

V and J are TRBV4-1 and TRBJ2-3; TRBD2 agrees at 9 bases. From germline, CDR1 is MGHRA and CDR2 YSYEKL. This CDR3 region has 15 residues. V was pared by 6 bases and J by 4 bases, with 8 bases of the junction left unmatched. The CDR3 DNA is TGCGCCAGCAGGGACGTAGCGGGAGCGTCAGATACGCAGTATTTT. It translates to CASRDVAGASDTQYF.

The V and J genes are TRBV6-1 and TRBJ2-7; the D is unclear. CDR1 MNHNS and CDR2 SASEGT come from the germline V gene. The CDR3 runs to 13 residues. V was pared by 5 bases and J by 7 bases, with 15 bases between. DNA for the CDR3: TGTGCCAGCAGTACCGGCCTTTTAGGGGAGCAGTACTTC. Translated, it gives CASSTGLLGEQYF.

This sequence joins TRBV5-1 and TRBJ2-1, with 9 bases that match TRBD2. The germline gives CDR1 SGHRS, CDR2 YFSETQ. J was trimmed by 9 bases and V by 7 bases; bases with no gene match: 11. The CDR3 has 14 residues. CDR3 loop: CASEPLAGVGEQFF. CDR3 sequence (DNA): TGCGCCAGCGAACCTTTAGCGGGAGTAGGTGAGCAGTTCTTC.

The chain employs TRBV5-1 and TRBJ1-2; D remains unclear. V dropped 1 base and J dropped 0 bases, with 13 bases sitting between them. The CDR3 extends over 16 amino acids. The germline V gene has CDR1 SGHRS and CDR2 YFSETQ. The CDR3 DNA sequence: TGCGCCAGCAGCTTGAGGACCCGAGGCTCTAACTATGGCTACACCTTC. It codes for CASSLRTRGSNYGYTF.

This clone was seen at least ten times. This rearrangement joins TRBV30 to TRBJ1-2; no definite D call. This CDR3 is built from 14 residues. V gave up 2 bases and J gave up 8 bases, with 18 bases separating them. CDR1 is GTSNPN and CDR2 is SVGIG in the germline V gene (reference sequence). CDR3 sequence reads: CAWSRHPRSGGYTF. The DNA of the CDR3 is TGTGCCTGGAGTAGACACCCCCGTTCAGGCGGCTACACCTTC.

This rearrangement joins TRBV29-1 to TRBJ1-1, with no clear D. The CDR3 has 11 residues. Trimming cost V 5 bases and J 3 bases, with 7 bases left between them. Germline CDR1 SQVTM, CDR2 ANQGSEA. The CDR3 reads CSVLQYTEAFF. CDR3 DNA: TGCAGCGTTTTGCAGTACACTGAAGCTTTCTTT.

The genes are TRBV6-4 and TRBJ2-1; 8 bases agree with TRBD2. V trimming: 2 bases; J trimming: 8 bases; junction bases outside the gene matches: 11. CDR3 length: 16 residues. Germline lookup yields CDR1 MRHNA and CDR2 SNTAGT. CDR3 bases: TGTGCCAGCAGTGACCAAGAAGCGGGAGCGCCCGATGAGCAGTTCTTC. Protein product: CASSDQEAGAPDEQFF.

The gene calls are TRBV11-2 and TRBJ2-2, with 7 bases aligning to TRBD1. The CDR3 extends over 16 amino acids. Germline CDR1 is SGHAT and CDR2 is FQNNGV. The junction had 14 bases not matched to a gene; V was cut back by 6 bases and J by 7 bases. CDR3 DNA: TGTGCCAGCAGAATAGGGGACAGAATCTCGGTCGGGGAGCTGTTTTTT. Translation gives CASRIGDRISVGELFF.

This clone has a count of ten or more. The chain uses TRBV29-1 and TRBJ2-1; D is perhaps TRBD2 (5 bases). Trimming pared 6 bases from V and 6 bases from J, leaving 15 bases between. Germline lookup yields CDR1 SQVTM and CDR2 ANQGSEA. CDR3 length equals 13 residues. Written as DNA, the CDR3 is TGCAGCGTCGAGGAGGACCCGGGCAATGAGCAGTTCTTC. It encodes CSVEEDPGNEQFF.

This chain connects TRBV6-6 to TRBJ2-1; D assignment may be TRBD1 or TRBD2 (5 bases each). Germline V gene lookup returns CDR1 MNHNY and CDR2 SVGAGI (reference sequence). The CDR3 covers 14 residues. V gave up 5 bases and J gave up 5 bases, with 13 bases separating them. The CDR3 DNA reads TGTGCCAGCAGTGACCGGGTGGGGGACAATGAGCAGTTCTTC. It yields the protein CASSDRVGDNEQFF.

The chain is built from TRBV6-4 and TRBJ2-1; D may be TRBD1 or TRBD2 (5 bases each). The CDR3 extends over 13 amino acids. Trimming pared 3 bases from V and 5 bases from J, leaving 8 bases between. Looked up from germline, CDR1 is MRHNA and CDR2 is SNTAGT. The CDR3 coding sequence is TGTGCCAGCAGTGAGAGGGGAAACAATGAGCAGTTCTTC. Amino acids: CASSERGNNEQFF.

J is TRBJ1-4 and V is TRBV2; D gene ambiguous. Germline assignment: CDR1 SNHLY and CDR2 FYNNEI. The CDR3 is 15 residues long. The ends were cut back, 2 bases at V and 5 bases at J, with 12 bases in the middle. The CDR3, as DNA: TGTGCCAGCAGTGAATCCGGCAGGAGCAATGAAAAACTGTTTTTT. It yields the protein CASSESGRSNEKLFF.

V is TRBV15 and J is TRBJ2-3, with no clear D. CDR3 size: 15 residues. Germline assignment: CDR1 LNHNV and CDR2 YYDKDF (reference sequence). V was clipped by 4 bases and J by 1 base, with 12 bases between them. The CDR3 nucleotides read TGTGCCACCAGCACCGGCCCCGAGGGCACAGATACGCAGTATTTT. It codes for CATSTGPEGTDTQYF.

The rearrangement uses TRBV6-4 and TRBJ2-1; D is perhaps TRBD1 (6 bases). The CDR3 sequence is 14 residues long. Trimming took off 2 bases at V and 8 bases at J, with 13 bases between the two ends. CDR1 and CDR2 from the germline V gene are MRHNA and SNTAGT. The CDR3 sequence is CASSDRGSSDEQFF. The CDR3 DNA reads TGTGCCAGCAGTGACAGGGGGAGTTCGGATGAGCAGTTCTTC.

This clone was observed a single time. V usage is TRBV2 and J usage is TRBJ2-3; TRBD2 matches 12 bases. The CDR3 sequence is 15 residues long. The J segment lost 4 bases and the V segment lost 7 bases, leaving 6 bases of the junction unmatched. CDR1 is SNHLY and CDR2 is FYNNEI in the germline V gene. The CDR3 spells CASIRLAGAPDTQYF. CDR3 DNA: TGTGCCAGCATTAGACTAGCGGGGGCCCCAGATACGCAGTATTTT.